This note documents a single T cell receptor (beta chain) sequence. Only in-frame clones appear in the TCRdb table, and some are missing; sequencing was by immunoSEQ multiplex PCR. The sample holds 200,000 to 300,000 clones, 70% to 85% seen once. The source of the sample is a study of blood T cell repertoires in COVID-19. Study context: Sample material is recorded as cDNA or gDNA derived from T cells, B-cell-depleted T cells, or PBMCs.

The CDR3 loop spans 16 amino acids. Germline V gene lookup returns CDR1 MGHRA and CDR2 YSYEKL. V trimming: 5 bases; J trimming: 6 bases; junction bases outside the gene matches: 10. The rearrangement uses TRBV4-1 and TRBJ2-2, with 9 bases identical to TRBD2. Sample: peripheral blood. This sequence originates from a man aged 80 or over with acute or convalescent COVID-19. The CDR3 region is CASSASGTPTSGELFF. In DNA, the CDR3 is TGCGCCAGCAGCGCTAGCGGGACCCCAACATCCGGGGAGCTGTTTTTT.